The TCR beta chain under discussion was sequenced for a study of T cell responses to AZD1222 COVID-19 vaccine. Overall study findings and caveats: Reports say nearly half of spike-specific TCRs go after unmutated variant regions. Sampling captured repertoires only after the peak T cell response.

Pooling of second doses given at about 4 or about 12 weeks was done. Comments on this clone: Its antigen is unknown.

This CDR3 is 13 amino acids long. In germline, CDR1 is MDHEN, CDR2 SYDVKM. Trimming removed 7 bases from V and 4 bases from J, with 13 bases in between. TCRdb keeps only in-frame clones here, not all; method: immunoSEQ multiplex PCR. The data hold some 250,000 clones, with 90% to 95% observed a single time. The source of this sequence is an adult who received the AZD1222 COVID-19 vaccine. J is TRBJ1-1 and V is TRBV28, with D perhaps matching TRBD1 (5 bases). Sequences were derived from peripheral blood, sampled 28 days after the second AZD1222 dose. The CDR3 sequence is CASTWGGGTEAFF. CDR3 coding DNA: TGTGCCAGCACCTGGGGGGGAGGCACTGAAGCTTTCTTT. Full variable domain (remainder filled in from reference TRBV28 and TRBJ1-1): DVKVTQSSRYLVKRTGEKVFLECVQDMDHENMFWYRQDPGLGLRLIYFSYDVKMKEKGDIPEGYSVSREKKERFSLILESASTNQTSMYLCASTWGGGTEAFFGQGTRLTVV.